The 11 T cell receptor beta chains below come from one sample, sequenced in a study of cytomegalovirus exposure and HLA in healthy donors. PCR primers comprised 60 Vbeta and 13 Jbeta primers. The protocol was immunoSEQ multiplex PCR, while the TCRdb copy is restricted to in-frame clones and leaves out a portion. The top ten clones hold approximately 0.8% of a sample with roughly 170,000 clones, roughly 80% of them seen once. Material for sequencing was PBMCs. These receptors originate from a woman aged 18-29 years in good health and CMV-seronegative.

The V gene is TRBV27, the J gene TRBJ2-5; TRBD1 matches at 8 bases. CDR3 length: 14 residues. Germline lookup yields CDR1 MNHEY and CDR2 SMNVEV (reference sequence). V trimming: 4 bases; J trimming: 5 bases; junction bases outside the gene matches: 6. The DNA of the CDR3 is TGTGCCAGCAGTTCCCAGGGGGCCGGGGAGACCCAGTACTTC. Translated: CASSSQGAGETQYF.

The rearrangement uses TRBV28 and TRBJ2-5; D is undetermined. The CDR3 runs 14 residues. CDR1 is MDHEN, CDR2 SYDVKM, per germline. Between the trimmed V and J ends, which lost 5 bases and 5 bases, there was a span of 15 bases. The CDR3 bases are TGTGCCAGCAGTACACCCGGAGACCGGGAGACCCAGTACTTC. Translated: CASSTPGDRETQYF.

The chain uses TRBV11-2 and TRBJ2-2; TRBD2 agrees at 12 bases. Per germline, CDR1 SGHAT and CDR2 FQNNGV. The V and J ends lost 10 bases and 4 bases, in that order; junction bases with no gene match: 13. This CDR3 has 17 amino acids. CDR3 loop: CATQRTSGMVGTGELFF. Here the CDR3 DNA reads TGTGCCACCCAACGGACTAGCGGGATGGTCGGCACCGGGGAGCTGTTTTTT.

V usage is TRBV21-1 and J usage is TRBJ1-1; the tabulated D call, TRBD1, remains unverified against the DNA. TRBV21-1 is assigned pseudogene status. The CDR3 covers 15 residues. The CDR3 region is CASSIRQGVNTEAFF. The CDR3 nucleotides are TGTGCCAGCAGCATACGACAGGGTGTGAACACTGAAGCTTTCTTT.

The chain recombines TRBV27 with TRBJ2-1; D possibly corresponds to TRBD2 (6 bases). Per the germline V gene, CDR1 is MNHEY and CDR2 is SMNVEV (reference sequence). This CDR3 has 14 residues. Between the trimmed V and J ends, which lost 5 bases and 6 bases, there was a span of 14 bases. CDR3 region: CASSIQLAPNEQFF. The CDR3 DNA is TGTGCCAGCAGTATCCAACTAGCACCCAATGAGCAGTTCTTC.

This rearrangement joins TRBV11-2 to TRBJ2-7, with D uncertain. The V end was cut by 4 bases, the J end by 2 bases, with 9 bases between. The CDR3 has 13 residues. Germline assignment: CDR1 SGHAT and CDR2 FQNNGV. The CDR3 coding sequence is TGTGCCAGCAGCTCAATCCGGGCCTACGAGCAGTACTTC. Its protein product is CASSSIRAYEQYF.

The V call is TRBV4-1, the J call TRBJ2-1, with TRBD2 identical over 13 bases. With V trimmed by 8 bases and J by 3 bases, 4 bases remained unmatched. This CDR3 comprises 15 residues. From germline, CDR1 is MGHRA and CDR2 YSYEKL. CDR3 sequence reads: CASGLAGANYNEQFF. The CDR3 nucleotides are TGCGCCAGCGGACTAGCGGGAGCAAACTACAATGAGCAGTTCTTC.

The chain has TRBV10-2 and TRBJ2-7, with D perhaps matching TRBD1 (6 bases). Germline V gene data show CDR1 as WSHSY and CDR2 as SAAADI. The CDR3 consists of 14 residues. Trimming took 8 bases from V and 2 from J, leaving 16 bases between them. CDR3 protein: CASCGTNSPYEQYF. The CDR3 coding sequence is TGCGCCAGCTGTGGGACAAACAGCCCCTACGAGCAGTACTTC.

On this clone itself: The junction differs from germline at one of its ends, possibly a read error. The chain joins TRBV4-1 to TRBJ2-1, with 13 bases that match TRBD2. This CDR3 has 18 amino acids. Germline CDR1 is MGHRA and CDR2 is YSYEKL. The CDR3 protein is CASSQRSHGTSGDNGQFF. Here the CDR3 DNA reads TGCGCCAGCAGCCAACGCAGTCATGGGACTAGCGGGGACAATGGGCAGTTCTTC.

A single count supports this clone. The chain recombines TRBV27 with TRBJ2-2, with TRBD1 identical over 8 bases. Germline V lookup: CDR1 MNHEY, CDR2 SMNVEV (reference sequence). This CDR3 is built from 13 residues. The J segment lost 6 bases and the V segment lost 7 bases, leaving 4 bases of the junction unmatched. The CDR3 spells CASNPTGAGELFF. The CDR3 nucleotides are TGTGCCAGCAACCCGACAGGGGCCGGGGAGCTGTTTTTT.

This clone was picked up one time. The CDR3 bases are TGTGCCAGCAGTGTCCGGGACAGGGGTGTATACGAGCAGTACTTC. It specifies CASSVRDRGVYEQYF. This chain connects TRBV6-1 to TRBJ2-5; 10 bases map to TRBD1. The DNA end favors TRBJ2-7, so the J call may be wrong. In germline, CDR1 is MNHNS, CDR2 SASEGT. The CDR3 is 15 residues long.